This T cell receptor beta chain was observed in a study of T cell responses to AZD1222 COVID-19 vaccine. Measured with immunoSEQ multiplex PCR; TCRdb has only the in-frame clones, and not every one. Here the sample spans approximately 150,000 clones, about nine tenths being singletons. The CDR3 is 16 residues long. With V trimmed by 4 bases and J by 1 base, 4 bases remained unmatched. Per the germline V gene, CDR1 is SGHVS and CDR2 is FNYEAQ. The V and J genes are TRBV7-6 and TRBJ2-2; 9 nucleotides align to TRBD1. The TCR originated in an adult in good health. Here the sequenced sample was peripheral blood, taken on day 0 of AZD1222 vaccination. The CDR3 spells CASSSSDRGNTGELFF. The CDR3 region has the DNA TGTGCCAGCAGCTCATCGGACAGGGGGAACACCGGGGAGCTGTTTTTT.